Described below is a single T cell receptor beta chain sequence and its context. Its antigen is undetermined. The data stem from a study of a mutant IDH1 vaccine in newly diagnosed glioma. Study as a whole: Beginning 4-6 weeks after radiotherapy alone, or with temozolomide cycles, vaccination took place.

Noted time point: week 47, end of study. Alongside topical imiquimod, each dose of vaccine comprised 300 ug of mutant IDH1 20-mer peptide. The donors had new WHO grade 3 or 4 astrocytomas; these were IDH1-mutant and ATRX-lost. The J segment lost 4 bases and the V segment lost 11 bases, leaving 8 bases of the junction unmatched. The length of the CDR3 is 13 residues. The germline CDR1 and CDR2 sequences are ENHRY and SYGVKD. Generated by immunoSEQ multiplex PCR, the TCRdb table keeps only in-frame clones and is missing some. In the table there are 9,500 to 12,000 clones, around 80% of which are singletons. Study conclusions and caveats: The study observed vaccine-induced immune responses in roughly 93% of patients. Pseudoprogression appears to have had no connection to changes in top peripheral T cell clonotypes.

This sequence originates from a man younger than 45 with glioma. Sample: PBMCs, taken from a glioma patient whose treatment included an IDH1 peptide vaccine. The chain couples TRBV10-3 to TRBJ2-5; 9 nucleotides line up with TRBD1. CDR3 coding DNA: TGTGCCGCCCGGGACAGGGATAGAGAGACCCAGTACTTC. It yields the protein CAARDRDRETQYF.